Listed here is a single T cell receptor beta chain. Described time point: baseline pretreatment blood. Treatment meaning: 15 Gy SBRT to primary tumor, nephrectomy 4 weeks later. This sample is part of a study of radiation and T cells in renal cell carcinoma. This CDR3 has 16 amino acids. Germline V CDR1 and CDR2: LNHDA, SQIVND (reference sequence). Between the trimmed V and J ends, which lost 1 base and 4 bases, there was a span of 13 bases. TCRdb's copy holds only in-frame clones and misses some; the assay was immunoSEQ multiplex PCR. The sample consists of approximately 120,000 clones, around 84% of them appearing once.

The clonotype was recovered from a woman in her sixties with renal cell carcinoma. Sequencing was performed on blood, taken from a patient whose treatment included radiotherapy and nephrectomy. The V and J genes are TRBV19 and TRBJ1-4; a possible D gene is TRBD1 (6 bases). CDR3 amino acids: CASSIGRGQINEKLFF. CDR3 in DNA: TGTGCCAGTAGTATAGGCCGCGGACAGATTAATGAAAAACTGTTTTTT.